This TCR beta chain was sequenced during a study of OX40 agonist ivuxolimab in advanced cancers. Study context: Recorded diagnoses for dose-escalation patients were hepatocellular carcinoma, melanoma, renal cell or head and neck cancer. Study results and caveats: The mean number of expanded clones was higher in CD8+ T cells than in CD4+.

TCRdb's copy holds only in-frame clones and misses some; the assay was immunoSEQ multiplex PCR. This sample has about 48,000 clones, with roughly 84% found just once. Germline V gene data show CDR1 as SGDLS and CDR2 as YYNGEE. V was shortened by 2 bases and J by 0 bases, with 6 bases between the two germline ends. The CDR3 loop spans 13 amino acids. In regard to this clone: What it binds is unknown.

The TCR was taken from an adult with an advanced solid tumor such as melanoma, head and neck, liver or kidney cancer. This specimen was CD4+ or CD8+ T cells sorted from blood, taken in a trial of the OX40 agonist ivuxolimab. V usage is TRBV9 and J usage is TRBJ2-7, with D possibly being TRBD1 (5 bases). Here the CDR3 reads CASSVDSSYEQYF. CDR3 DNA: TGTGCCAGCAGCGTCGACAGCTCCTACGAGCAGTACTTC.